This is a list of T cell receptor beta chains from one sample in a study of T-cell reconstitution after alpha-beta-depleted transplantation in children. MiXCR was run by TCRdb on the PCR reads, yielding one entry per CDR3 protein. The sample contains around 250,000 distinct CDR3 sequences, 9.5% to 10% of which appear only once. The source material was PBMCs from the stem cell graft donor, sampled from the stem cell graft. These receptors were obtained from a human donor who donated a stem cell graft to a child with SCID. The CDR3 runs from the conserved cysteine through the conserved F or W. A D gene is named only where the DNA matches it firmly. Clone size is not always given. Where it is, it says once, few, many or a class for expanded clones.

>TRBV3-1|many|TRBD2|TRBJ2-7
CASSPTSGVYEQYF
TGTGCCAGCAGTCCGACTAGCGGGGTGTACGAGCAGTACTTC
>TRBV5-6|NA|NA|TRBJ1-2
CASSLNFYGYTF
TGTGCCAGCAGCTTGAATTTCTATGGCTACACCTTC
>TRBV27|few|NA|TRBJ2-1
CASSPRQGSDEQFF
TGTGCCAGCAGTCCACGCCAAGGTAGCGATGAGCAGTTCTTC
>TRBV27|NA|TRBD1|TRBJ1-1
CASSPRQGHEAFF
TGTGCCAGCAGTCCCCGACAGGGCCATGAAGCTTTCTTT
>TRBV11-2|few|NA|TRBJ2-7
CASSPTDRVANEQYF
TGTGCCAGCAGCCCTACCGACAGAGTTGCCAACGAGCAGTACTTC
>TRBV7-9|many|TRBD2|TRBJ2-1
CASSLAKGLASNEQFF
TGTGCCAGCAGCTTAGCGAAGGGACTAGCGTCTAATGAGCAGTTCTTC
>TRBV20-1|NA|TRBD2|TRBJ2-3
CSARDPSGGGPTDTQYF
TGCAGTGCTAGAGACCCAAGCGGGGGAGGTCCCACAGATACGCAGTATTTT
>TRBV20-1|NA|NA|TRBJ2-3
CSARGLTSTDTQYF
TGCAGTGCTAGGGGCTTAACTAGCACAGATACGCAGTATTTT
>TRBV5-1|few|NA|TRBJ2-2
CASSLVGIDTGELFF
TGCGCCAGCAGCTTGGTGGGGATCGACACCGGGGAGCTGTTTTTT
>TRBV11-2|NA|NA|TRBJ2-5
CASSSHSIQETQYF
TGTGCCAGCAGCAGCCACAGCATCCAAGAGACCCAGTACTTC
>TRBV5-1|NA|TRBD1|TRBJ2-7
CASSLQGWEQYF
TGCGCCAGCAGCCTACAGGGGTGGGAGCAGTACTTC
>TRBV15|few|TRBD1|TRBJ2-3
CATAYPGQPTDTQYF
TGTGCCACCGCGTATCCGGGACAGCCTACAGATACGCAGTATTTT
>TRBV9|few|NA|TRBJ2-7
CASSVGGNDEQYF
TGTGCCAGCAGCGTAGGTGGGAACGACGAGCAGTACTTC
>TRBV5-1|NA|TRBD1|TRBJ2-3
CASSLLARGSLDTQYF
TGCGCCAGCAGCTTGTTGGCCAGGGGGAGTCTGGATACGCAGTATTTT
>TRBV5-1|NA|TRBD1|TRBJ2-1
CASSSPTGGAGNEQFF
TGCGCCAGCAGCTCTCCGACAGGGGGCGCTGGAAATGAGCAGTTCTTC
>TRBV4-1|many|TRBD2|TRBJ2-5
CASSQNIGTSGGLSQETQYF
TGCGCCAGCAGCCAAAACATCGGGACTAGCGGGGGCCTCTCCCAAGAGACCCAGTACTTC
>TRBV7-9|NA|TRBD1|TRBJ2-1
CASSLTGTVNEQFF
TGTGCCAGCAGCCTCACCGGGACAGTCAATGAGCAGTTCTTC
>TRBV12-3/TRBV12-4|NA|NA|TRBJ2-7
CASSLVWGHEQYF
TGTGCCAGCAGTTTAGTTTGGGGTCACGAGCAGTACTTC
>TRBV2|few|TRBD1|TRBJ2-3
CASTRGPVTDTQYF
TGTGCCAGCACCAGGGGGCCTGTCACAGATACGCAGTATTTT
>TRBV5-1|NA|TRBD2|TRBJ2-7
CASSPGGASGSYEQYF
TGCGCCAGCAGCCCCGGGGGGGCTAGCGGCTCCTACGAGCAGTACTTC
>TRBV7-8|many|TRBD1|TRBJ2-6
CASSVRQGANVLTF
TGTGCCAGCAGCGTAAGACAGGGAGCCAACGTCCTGACTTTC
>TRBV5-1|many|NA|TRBJ2-2
CASSLGQFTGELFF
TGCGCCAGCAGCCTGGGACAATTCACCGGGGAGCTGTTTTTT
>TRBV6-5|few|TRBD1|TRBJ2-1
CASSYVGLTGGYNEQFF
TGTGCCAGCAGTTACGTGGGGTTGACAGGGGGGTACAATGAGCAGTTCTTC
>TRBV5-6|once|NA|TRBJ1-5
CASSSGLYSNQPQHF
TGTGCCAGCAGCTCGGGGCTTTATAGCAATCAGCCCCAGCATTTT
>TRBV5-1|NA|NA|TRBJ1-6
CASSLDRQGSSPLHF
TGCGCCAGCAGCTTGGACCGGCAGGGGAGTTCACCCCTCCACTTT
>TRBV20-1|NA|TRBD1|TRBJ1-1
CSANRQGRAEAFF
TGCAGTGCTAACCGACAGGGCAGGGCTGAAGCTTTCTTT
>TRBV12-3/TRBV12-4|NA|NA|TRBJ2-1
CASRSARLFF
TGTGCCAGCAGGTCAGCTAGACTGTTCTTC
>TRBV5-1|NA|NA|TRBJ2-1
CASSLLGPNEQFF
TGCGCCAGCAGCTTGCTTGGTCCCAATGAGCAGTTCTTC
>TRBV2|NA|NA|TRBJ1-1
CASENPMNTEAFF
TGTGCCAGCGAGAATCCGATGAACACTGAAGCTTTCTTT
>TRBV10-3|few|TRBD1|TRBJ1-6
CAISRTGDSSPLHF
TGTGCCATCAGTCGAACAGGGGATAGTTCACCCCTCCACTTT
>TRBV5-1|few|NA|TRBJ2-2
CASSLTAVTGELFF
TGCGCCAGCAGCTTGACGGCCGTTACCGGGGAGCTGTTTTTT
>TRBV12-3/TRBV12-4|many|NA|TRBJ1-1
CASSLAGVRGMMHTEAFF
TGTGCCAGCAGTTTAGCGGGGGTCAGGGGTATGATGCACACTGAAGCTTTCTTT
>TRBV7-8|few|NA|TRBJ2-1
CASSAASRGYNEQFF
TGTGCCAGCAGCGCAGCGAGCCGGGGATACAATGAGCAGTTCTTC
>TRBV5-1|many|TRBD2|TRBJ2-3
CASSLPSTSGGDTQYF
TGCGCCAGCAGCCTACCGTCGACTAGCGGGGGCGATACGCAGTATTTT
>TRBV5-1|many|NA|TRBJ1-1
CASGLQVGEAFF
TGCGCCAGCGGACTACAGGTTGGGGAAGCTTTCTTT
>TRBV2|few|TRBD2|TRBJ2-1
CASRATSGGNNEQFF
TGTGCCAGCAGAGCTACTAGCGGGGGTAACAATGAGCAGTTCTTC
>TRBV12-3/TRBV12-4|few|TRBD1|TRBJ1-5
CASTWTGNDQPQHF
TGTGCCAGCACCTGGACAGGGAATGATCAGCCCCAGCATTTT
>TRBV20-1|NA|NA|TRBJ2-5
CSARGAVQETQYF
TGCAGTGCTAGGGGAGCGGTCCAAGAGACCCAGTACTTC
>TRBV3-1|NA|NA|TRBJ2-4
CASSQVGGAGSIQYF
TGTGCCAGCAGCCAAGTTGGGGGGGCGGGTAGCATTCAGTACTTC
>TRBV5-1|few|NA|TRBJ1-1
CASSSRTEGNTEAFF
TGCGCCAGCAGCTCCCGGACAGAGGGGAACACTGAAGCTTTCTTT
>TRBV5-5|NA|TRBD1|TRBJ2-1
CASSEGTGSSVNEQFF
TGTGCCAGCAGCGAGGGGACAGGTAGTTCCGTCAATGAGCAGTTCTTC
>TRBV12-3/TRBV12-4|few|TRBD2|TRBJ2-7
CASRGRAGVSYEQYF
TGTGCCAGCAGAGGTCGAGCGGGGGTCTCCTACGAGCAGTACTTC
>TRBV5-1|NA|NA|TRBJ2-5
CASSSVDGTQETQYF
TGCGCCAGCAGCTCGGTTGACGGGACACAAGAGACCCAGTACTTC
>TRBV20-1|few|NA|TRBJ1-2
CSARDTQGGSGYGYTF
TGCAGTGCTAGAGATACACAAGGGGGGTCGGGATATGGCTACACCTTC
>TRBV6-1|NA|NA|TRBJ2-2
CASTRTVLTGELFF
TGTGCCAGCACTCGGACAGTACTCACCGGGGAGCTGTTTTTT
>TRBV5-1|NA|TRBD1|TRBJ2-5
CASSDRDRGREETQYF
TGCGCCAGCAGCGACCGGGACAGGGGGCGGGAAGAGACCCAGTACTTC
>TRBV6-1|few|TRBD1|TRBJ2-7
CASRDLGQGVYEQYF
TGTGCCAGCAGAGATTTGGGACAGGGGGTCTACGAGCAGTACTTC
>TRBV12-3/TRBV12-4|many|NA|TRBJ2-7
CASSQDRLEHEQYF
TGTGCCAGCAGCCAAGACCGACTAGAACACGAGCAGTACTTC
>TRBV7-8|few|TRBD1|TRBJ1-2
CASSSRQGHGYTF
TGTGCCAGCAGCTCAAGACAGGGACATGGCTACACCTTC
>TRBV5-6|many|NA|TRBJ2-2
CASSPDRGRYTGELFF
TGTGCCAGCAGCCCCGACAGAGGGCGATACACCGGGGAGCTGTTTTTT
>TRBV18|NA|NA|TRBJ2-3
CASSHGQYTDTQYF
TGTGCCAGCTCACACGGACAGTACACAGATACGCAGTATTTT
>TRBV20-1|NA|TRBD1|TRBJ1-4
CSADPGQGIEKLFF
TGCAGTGCGGATCCGGGACAGGGGATCGAAAAACTGTTTTTT
>TRBV2|few|NA|TRBJ1-2
CASSNFDLGDYGYTF
TGTGCCAGCTCCAACTTCGATCTAGGCGACTATGGCTACACCTTC
>TRBV11-3|many|NA|TRBJ2-1
CASSLRSDEQFF
TGTGCCAGCAGCTTACGTTCGGATGAGCAGTTCTTC
>TRBV2|NA|NA|TRBJ2-3
CASTGTDTQYF
TGTGCCAGCACAGGCACAGATACGCAGTATTTT
>TRBV29-1|NA|NA|TRBJ1-4
CSADSGEKLFF
TGCAGCGCTGACAGTGGTGAAAAACTGTTTTTT
>TRBV2|few|NA|TRBJ2-3
CASSPRGPPTDTQYF
TGTGCCAGCAGCCCCCGGGGCCCCCCCACAGATACGCAGTATTTT